There are a few counts of the clone carrying this T cell receptor (beta chain). Its antigen is currently unknown. The library was made from cDNA and included unique molecular identifiers. The T cell input of about 1 to 10 million gave roughly 460,000 cDNA molecules. TCRdb recomputed calls from the PCR reads with MiXCR, one row per CDR3 protein. Among 650,000 to 900,000 distinct CDR3 sequences listed, roughly 50% were seen once. This sample is drawn from a study of post-analysis software for immune sequencing data. General observations from the study: Versus controls, multiple sclerosis patients showed significantly lower diversity (normalized Chao1). When the samples were clustered directly with F measure, those that had been prepared in the same batch showed strong co-clustering.

Sequenced: blood. This receptor was identified in a girl under 18 with multiple sclerosis.

CDR3 nucleotides: TGTGCCAGCAGTGCCTCTAGCGGGATCGAGACCCAGTACTTC. Translated, it gives CASSASSGIETQYF. This chain joins TRBV28 and TRBJ2-7, with TRBD2 matching 9 bases. The last part of the DNA fits TRBJ2-5 better; the J call may be wrong. Germline CDR1 and CDR2: MDHEN and SYDVKM. CDR3 length equals 14 residues.